The clone carrying this T cell receptor beta chain has a handful of counts. As yet, its antigen is unknown. The data derive from a study of T cell responses to AZD1222 COVID-19 vaccine. The study's findings and limits: Females made up more of the donors, who were largely white British, and clonal diversity may have come out too low. Sampling captured repertoires only after the peak T cell response. Spike-specific TCR breadth and depth were elevated following two AZD1222 doses. Mapped onto spike, vaccine-associated CD4 TCRs spanned it and were dominant at 160-218 and 743-854.

Only in-frame clones appear in the TCRdb table, and some are missing; sequencing was by immunoSEQ multiplex PCR. Here the sample spans some 180,000 clones, around 88% being singletons. V was trimmed by 3 bases and J by 7 bases, leaving 17 bases between them. The CDR3 loop spans 16 amino acids. Germline-derived CDR1 and CDR2 are SGHRS and YFSETQ. V gene TRBV5-1 combines with J gene TRBJ1-6; D remains unclear. Source: peripheral blood, taken on day 0 of AZD1222 vaccination. The receptor was isolated from an adult in good health. CDR3 in amino acids: CASSWGRGGRNSPLHF. CDR3 sequence (DNA): TGCGCCAGCAGCTGGGGAAGAGGAGGGAGGAATTCACCCCTCCACTTT.